The 22 T cell receptor beta chains given below trace back to one sample, sequenced in a study of T cells in Graves' hyperthyroidism and ophthalmopathy. RNA transcripts yielded amplified TCR beta CDR3 regions. The HTBI primer set drove a first-round RT-PCR of the TCR CDR3. Each CDR3 protein gets one entry after TCRdb re-called the multiplex PCR reads with MiXCR. The sample has about 150,000 distinct CDR3 sequences, about 20% seen once. The sample comprised blood. All receptors come from a woman aged 45-65 years with Graves' hyperthyroidism that later progressed to Graves' ophthalmopathy.

This clonotype has more than one count but fewer than ten. The V and J genes are TRBV9 and TRBJ2-1, with 14 bases identical to TRBD2. CDR1 is SGDLS, CDR2 YYNGEE, per germline. CDR3 size: 19 residues. V dropped 4 bases and J dropped 4; count of bases not matched to a gene: 13. CDR3 protein: CASSPGLAGVIGPYNEQFF. In DNA form, the CDR3 reads TGTGCCAGCAGCCCGGGACTAGCGGGAGTAATCGGGCCGTACAATGAGCAGTTCTTC.

The table lists this clonotype with many counts. This chain joins TRBV12-3 or TRBV12-4 and TRBJ2-7, with D uncertain. The CDR3 is 11 residues long. V was shortened by 6 bases and J by 4 bases, with 7 bases between the two germline ends. The CDR3 here is CASSKKYEQYF. The CDR3 nucleotides read TGTGCCAGCAGCAAAAAATACGAGCAGTACTTC.

In its sample, this clonotype was seen many times. The CDR3 DNA follows: TGTGCCACCTCGGGACTAGCGGGGGCGAGCTCCTACGAGCAGTACTTC. This encodes CATSGLAGASSYEQYF. The J gene is TRBJ2-7, the V gene TRBV2; 14 bases match TRBD2. V trimming: 10 bases; J trimming: 0 bases; junction bases outside the gene matches: 8. Germline lookup yields CDR1 SNHLY and CDR2 FYNNEI. There are 16 residues in the CDR3.

In this sample, this clonotype turned up many times. This chain connects TRBV2 to TRBJ1-1, with TRBD1 matching 8 bases. V lost 6 bases to trimming and J lost 1 base; unmatched junction nucleotides: 7. The V gene's germline CDR1 is SNHLY and CDR2 FYNNEI. This CDR3 is 15 amino acids long. For the CDR3, the DNA is TGTGCCAGCAGGGACCGGACAGGGCCGAACACTGAAGCTTTCTTT. Translating gives CASRDRTGPNTEAFF. The variable domain in full, with the rest retrieved from reference TRBV2 and TRBJ1-1, is EPEVTQTPSHQVTQMGQEVILRCVPISNHLYFYWYRQILGQKVEFLVSFYNNEISEKSEIFDDQFSVERPDGSNFTLKIRSTKLEDSAMYFCASRDRTGPNTEAFFGQGTRLTVV.

This clonotype occurred many times. The chain carries TRBV7-8 and TRBJ2-5, with D tentatively TRBD1 or TRBD2 (6 bases each). This CDR3 contains 15 residues. The V and J ends lost 0 bases and 2 bases respectively, with 10 bases between them. Per the germline V gene, CDR1 is SGHVS and CDR2 is FQNEAQ. CDR3 region: CASSLARGQQETQYF. The DNA for the CDR3 is TGTGCCAGCAGCTTAGCCCGGGGGCAGCAAGAGACCCAGTACTTC. Based on the CDR3 plus reference TRBV7-8 and TRBJ2-5, the full variable domain is GAGVSQSPRYKVAKRGQDVALRCDPISGHVSLFWYQQALGQGPEFLTYFQNEAQLDKSGLPSDRFFAERPEGSVSTLKIQRTQQEDSAVYLCASSLARGQQETQYFGPGTRLLVL.

This clonotype was counted at least ten times. This rearrangement joins TRBV7-9 to TRBJ2-5; 7 nucleotides agree with TRBD2. CDR3 size: 16 residues. The ends lost 2 bases at V and 0 bases at J; junction bases unmatched: 6. Germline-derived CDR1 and CDR2 are SEHNR and FQNEAQ (reference sequence). The CDR3: CASSLQRGSYQETQYF. In nucleotides, the CDR3 is TGTGCCAGCAGCTTACAGCGGGGCTCGTACCAAGAGACCCAGTACTTC.

This clonotype has a count of ten or more. V is TRBV18 and J is TRBJ1-1; D call uncertain. Per germline, CDR1 KGHSH and CDR2 LQKENI. The CDR3 runs 11 residues. The germline V and J ends were trimmed by 4 bases and 1 base, with 1 base remaining between them. The CDR3 nucleotides read TGTGCCAGCTCACAGAACACTGAAGCTTTCTTT. This codes for CASSQNTEAFF.

The chain uses TRBV29-1 and TRBJ2-3; 9 bases agree with TRBD2. CDR1 is SQVTM and CDR2 is ANQGSEA in the germline V gene. J was trimmed by 1 base and V by 7 bases; bases with no gene match: 3. This CDR3 contains 13 residues. The CDR3 nucleotides read TGCAGCGGAAGACTAGCGGGCACAGATACGCAGTATTTT. Its protein is CSGRLAGTDTQYF.

In its sample, this clonotype was seen many times. This CDR3 is CASSPPGGYGQPQHF. The CDR3 region has the DNA TGTGCCAGCAGCCCGCCAGGGGGGTATGGTCAGCCCCAGCATTTT. V gene TRBV28 combines with J gene TRBJ1-5, with 7 nucleotides matching TRBD1. Germline-derived CDR1 and CDR2 are MDHEN and SYDVKM. Trimming took 6 bases from V and 6 from J; bases not matched to a gene: 11. The CDR3 spans 15 residues.

This clonotype was seen a handful of times. V is TRBV28 and J is TRBJ2-7, with D unresolved. The CDR3 contains 12 residues. V dropped 1 base and J dropped 3 bases, with 4 bases sitting between them. Germline-derived CDR1 and CDR2 are MDHEN and SYDVKM. In nucleotides, the CDR3 is TGTGCCAGCAGTTTATATGGCTACGAGCAGTACTTC. Protein sequence: CASSLYGYEQYF.

The chain uses TRBV3-1 and TRBJ2-1; TRBD2 matches 7 bases. This CDR3 contains 16 residues. Germline CDR1 reads LGHDT; CDR2 reads YNNKEL (reference sequence). J gave up 9 bases and V 6 bases, and 17 bases lay outside the gene matches. CDR3 DNA: TGTGCCAGCAGTTCGGGGGGAGGGGAGTACAAGCCTGAGCAGTTCTTC. The encoded protein is CASSSGGGEYKPEQFF.

The sample holds many counts of this clonotype. The chain recombines TRBV20-1 with TRBJ2-3; D might be TRBD1 (8 bases). V was trimmed by 6 bases and J by 4 bases, leaving 20 bases between them. The CDR3 consists of 15 residues. Germline V gene lookup returns CDR1 DFQATT and CDR2 SNEGSKA (reference sequence). DNA for the CDR3: TGCAGTGCACCGGACAGGGAGGGCCCATCAGATACGCAGTATTTT. Protein sequence: CSAPDREGPSDTQYF.

This clonotype was seen many times. CDR3 residues: CASRDGLNTEAFF. The CDR3 coding sequence is TGTGCCAGCAGGGACGGACTGAACACTGAAGCTTTCTTT. The chain has TRBV28 and TRBJ1-1; D is unclear. With 6 bases removed from V and 0 bases from J, the gap between germline ends came to 8 bases. The germline V gene has CDR1 MDHEN and CDR2 SYDVKM. This CDR3 spans 13 amino acids.

This clonotype was detected ten times or more. V gene TRBV12-5 combines with J gene TRBJ2-1; 10 nucleotides line up with TRBD2. The germline V gene encodes CDR1 LGHNT and CDR2 FRNRAP. J lost 9 bases, V lost 5 bases, and 10 bases had no gene match. The CDR3 sequence is 15 residues long. The CDR3 reads CASGPERAGGGEQFF. The CDR3, as DNA: TGTGCTAGTGGTCCCGAAAGAGCGGGAGGGGGTGAGCAGTTCTTC.

This chain uses TRBV2 with TRBJ1-2; 7 nucleotides line up with TRBD1. Germline trimming cut 4 bases from V and 5 bases from J; bases unmatched to any gene: 7. The length of the CDR3 is 14 residues. Per the germline V gene, CDR1 is SNHLY and CDR2 is FYNNEI. The CDR3 protein is CASSGQGTGYGYTF. The CDR3 DNA reads as TGTGCCAGCAGTGGACAGGGAACCGGGTATGGCTACACCTTC.

This clonotype came up a few times. The CDR3 is CATSREEGEQFF. The CDR3 DNA reads TGTGCCACCAGCAGAGAGGAGGGTGAGCAGTTCTTC. The chain joins TRBV15 to TRBJ2-1; weak D call: TRBD2 (6 bases). This CDR3 spans 12 amino acids. Between the trimmed V and J ends, which lost 0 bases and 9 bases, there was a span of 6 bases. The germline gives CDR1 LNHNV, CDR2 YYDKDF (reference sequence).

DNA for the CDR3: TGTGCCAGCTCACCCACGGTGGGGGGCGAGCGGGAGGACCTGGAGACCCAGTACTTC. Translated: CASSPTVGGEREDLETQYF. V and J are TRBV18 and TRBJ2-5; TRBD2 matches 9 bases. V lost 3 bases and J lost 5; bases outside the gene matches: 19. CDR3 size: 19 residues. Germline V gives CDR1 KGHSH, CDR2 LQKENI.

The chain joins TRBV10-2 to TRBJ1-4; 7 bases are a match to TRBD1. With 4 bases clipped from V and 7 bases from J, the junction kept 3 bases outside the gene matches. CDR1 is WSHSY and CDR2 is SAAADI in the germline V gene. The CDR3 is 13 amino acids. CDR3 sequence: CASSGTGLEKLFF. The CDR3 nucleotides are TGCGCCAGCAGTGGGACAGGCCTTGAAAAACTGTTTTTT.

The V gene is TRBV2, the J gene TRBJ2-3; 8 bases are a match to TRBD1. Germline V gene lookup returns CDR1 SNHLY and CDR2 FYNNEI. This CDR3 comprises 15 residues. The junction had 4 bases not matched to a gene; V was cut back by 5 bases and J by 0 bases. The CDR3 sequence is CASSRDRPSTDTQYF. CDR3 DNA sequence: TGTGCCAGCAGTAGGGACAGGCCAAGCACAGATACGCAGTATTTT. Using reference TRBV2 and TRBJ2-3 for the parts outside the CDR3, the full variable domain is EPEVTQTPSHQVTQMGQEVILRCVPISNHLYFYWYRQILGQKVEFLVSFYNNEISEKSEIFDDQFSVERPDGSNFTLKIRSTKLEDSAMYFCASSRDRPSTDTQYFGPGTRLTVL.

This clonotype turned up a few times. V and J are TRBV27 and TRBJ1-5, with TRBD1 identical over 9 bases. Per germline, CDR1 MNHEY and CDR2 SMNVEV (reference sequence). The CDR3 is 14 residues long. Trimming removed 8 bases from V and 0 bases from J; junction bases left unmatched: 2. In DNA form, the CDR3 reads TGTGCCAGCGGGGACAGGGATAGCAATCAGCCCCAGCATTTT. Translation: CASGDRDSNQPQHF.

The rearrangement joins TRBV4-1 to TRBJ1-2; possible D gene TRBD1, 5 bases. The CDR3 has 12 residues. Germline-derived CDR1 and CDR2 are MGHRA and YSYEKL. Trimming shortened V by 4 bases and J by 4 bases, and 7 bases separated the two germline ends. The CDR3 region is CASSRDAYGYTF. CDR3 in DNA: TGCGCCAGCAGCCGGGACGCCTATGGCTACACCTTC.

This chain joins TRBV28 and TRBJ2-5, with 7 bases matching TRBD1. This CDR3 has 14 residues. V lost 5 bases to trimming and J lost 5 bases; unmatched junction nucleotides: 8. In germline, CDR1 is MDHEN, CDR2 SYDVKM. CDR3 residues: CASSQTGPRETQYF. CDR3 DNA: TGTGCCAGCAGTCAGACAGGGCCGAGGGAGACCCAGTACTTC.